This T cell receptor (beta chain) was identified during a study of T cells in localized non-small cell lung cancer. Only in-frame clones appear in the TCRdb table, and some are missing; sequencing was by immunoSEQ multiplex PCR. The sample lists roughly 30,000 clones; roughly nine tenths were seen once. Germline CDR1 is KGHSH and CDR2 is LQKENI. CDR3 length equals 16 residues. V shed 0 bases and J 11 bases; nucleotides not matched to a gene: 8. Findings of the study overall: Detection in adjacent lung was observed for a median roughly 62 of the top 100 tumor clones.

This clone was observed a single time. The antigen remains unidentified. The receptor was isolated from a man aged 35-69 years with stage II lung adenocarcinoma. The rearrangement links TRBV18 to TRBJ2-3, with 13 bases matching TRBD2. Specimen: PBMCs, collected before any cancer treatment. The CDR3 loop is CASSPPTGLAGAGQYF. The CDR3 DNA sequence: TGTGCCAGCTCACCACCCACCGGACTAGCGGGAGCAGGGCAGTATTTT.